The rows below give T cell receptor beta chains drawn from one sample of a study of blood T cells in healthy people across ages. TCRdb processed the 5' RACE reads anew with MiXCR; each CDR3 protein has one entry. Among roughly 1.7 million distinct CDR3 sequences, about 35% were seen once, and the ten largest hold roughly 12%. The sample taken for sequencing was blood. The source is a woman aged 25 to 45 in good health. Both conserved end residues are part of each CDR3. Each record gives: V gene, D gene, CDR3 length, J gene, clone size, CDR3 DNA, CDR3 protein. The D gene is left open where the match is weak. Rows may omit the clone size; those that give it use once, few, many or a size class.

TRBV7-6,TRBD1,14,TRBJ1-4,.,TGTGCCAGCGGCTTAGGAGGGGGCAATGAAAAACTGTTTTTT,CASGLGGGNEKLFF
TRBV4-1,.,18,TRBJ2-4,.,TGCGCCAGCAGCCAAGATGTATCGGGTGGTCAAGCCAAAAACATTCAGTACTTC,CASSQDVSGGQAKNIQYF
TRBV6-6,.,16,TRBJ2-1,.,TGTGCCAGCAGAAAACAGGGATTAAGCTCCTACAATGAGCAGTTCTTC,CASRKQGLSSYNEQFF
TRBV20-1,.,15,TRBJ2-5,.,TGCAGTGCTAGTAGGACCTTAACTAGACGAGAGACCCAGTACTTC,CSASRTLTRRETQYF
TRBV4-1,TRBD2,16,TRBJ2-7,few,TGCGCCAGCAGCCACGCCCGGGGGGTGGGGGAGCAGAGGAAGTACTTC,CASSHARGVGEQRKYF
TRBV27,TRBD2,16,TRBJ2-5,.,TGTGCCAGCAGTTTTGATTGGGGCGGGAGAGGGGAGACCCAGTACTTC,CASSFDWGGRGETQYF
TRBV20-1,.,12,TRBJ2-1,.,TGCAGTGCTAGAGAGGAACTTCTTGAGCAGTTCTTC,CSAREELLEQFF
TRBV11-2,TRBD2,15,TRBJ2-1,few,TGTGCCAGCAGCTCGAGCGGGAGTAGCGACGATGAGCAGTTCTTC,CASSSSGSSDDEQFF
TRBV9,.,14,TRBJ2-7,few,TGTGCCAGCAGCGTAGGTGAGGCATCCTACGAGCAGTACTTC,CASSVGEASYEQYF
TRBV5-1,TRBD2,18,TRBJ2-7,few,TGCGCCAGCAGCACCTTCGGCCGGGGACTAGCGGTATCCTACGAGCAGTACTTC,CASSTFGRGLAVSYEQYF
TRBV20-1,TRBD2,16,TRBJ2-5,.,TGCAGTGCTAGTAGGCGGCTAGCGGCCCTCCAAGAGACCCAGTACTTC,CSASRRLAALQETQYF
TRBV2,.,12,TRBJ2-7,few,TGTGCCGCGAGGGGGGCAGCCTACGAGCAGTACTTC,CAARGAAYEQYF
TRBV5-6,.,17,TRBJ2-3,.,TGTGCCAGCAGCCCGGCCCGGGGCCGTACTAGCACAGATACGCAGTATTTT,CASSPARGRTSTDTQYF
TRBV4-1,TRBD2,16,TRBJ2-5,.,TGCGCCAGCAGCCAAGGTCAGCGGGAGGCTCAAGAGACCCAGTACTTC,CASSQGQREAQETQYF
TRBV5-1,.,14,TRBJ1-6,.,TGCGCCAGCAGCTTGGCAGGGGATTATTCACCCCTCCACTTT,CASSLAGDYSPLHF
TRBV3-1,TRBD2,14,TRBJ2-7,.,TGTGTCAGCAGCCAAGGACTAGCGAGGAACGAGCAGTACTTC,CVSSQGLARNEQYF
TRBV29-1,.,13,TRBJ2-1,few,TGCAGCGCCGCGACTAGGGTCTACAATGAGCAGTTCTTC,CSAATRVYNEQFF
TRBV5-1,TRBD1,13,TRBJ2-7,many,TGCGCCAGCAGCTTGGGGACAGGGGGTGAGCAGTACTTC,CASSLGTGGEQYF
TRBV27,.,14,TRBJ2-1,.,TGTGCCAGCAGTTTACCGCATAAGGGAAATGAGCAGTTCTTC,CASSLPHKGNEQFF
TRBV29-1,TRBD2,15,TRBJ2-1,many,TGCAGCGTTGAGGTACTAGCGGGGGTCATGGATGAGCAGTTCTTC,CSVEVLAGVMDEQFF
TRBV20-1,.,13,TRBJ2-3,.,TGCAGTGCTGGGAACAGGTTCACAGATACGCAGTATTTT,CSAGNRFTDTQYF
TRBV15,.,12,TRBJ2-5,.,TGTGCCACCAGCAAAGTTGGCGAGACCCAGTACTTC,CATSKVGETQYF
TRBV7-8,.,11,TRBJ2-3,.,TGTACCAGCAGCTTTACGGATACGCAGTATTTT,CTSSFTDTQYF